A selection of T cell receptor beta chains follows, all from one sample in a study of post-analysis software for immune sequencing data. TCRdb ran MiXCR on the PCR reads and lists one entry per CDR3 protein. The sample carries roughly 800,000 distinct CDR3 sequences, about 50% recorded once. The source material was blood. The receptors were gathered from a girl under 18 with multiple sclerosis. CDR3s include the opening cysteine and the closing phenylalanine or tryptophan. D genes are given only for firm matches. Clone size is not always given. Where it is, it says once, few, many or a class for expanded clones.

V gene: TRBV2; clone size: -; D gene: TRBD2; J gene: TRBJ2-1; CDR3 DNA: TGTGCCAGCAGTCACTTAAGGGGGACTAGTGGTAGCTCCTACAATGAGCAGTTCTTC; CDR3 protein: CASSHLRGTSGSSYNEQFF
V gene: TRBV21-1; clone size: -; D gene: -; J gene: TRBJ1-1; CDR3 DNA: TGTGCCACCCTGGACGCCCAGAACACTGAAGCTTTCTTT; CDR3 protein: CATLDAQNTEAFF
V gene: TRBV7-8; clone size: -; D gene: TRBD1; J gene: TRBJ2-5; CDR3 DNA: TGTGCCAGCAGCACGGGGACAGCCGGGGAGACCCAGTACTTC; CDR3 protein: CASSTGTAGETQYF
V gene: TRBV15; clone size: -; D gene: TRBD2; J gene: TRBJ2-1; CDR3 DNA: TGTGCCACCAGCAGAGGTAATAGCGGGGGATACAATGAGCAGTTCTTC; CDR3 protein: CATSRGNSGGYNEQFF
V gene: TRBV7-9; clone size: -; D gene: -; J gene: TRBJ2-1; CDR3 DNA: TGTGCCAGCAGGGGGACAAACTTGGGGTACAATGAGCAGTTCTTC; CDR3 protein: CASRGTNLGYNEQFF
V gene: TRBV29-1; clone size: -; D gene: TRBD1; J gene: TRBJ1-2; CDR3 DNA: TGCAGCGTGACAGGGACATACTATGGCTACACCTTC; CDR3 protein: CSVTGTYYGYTF
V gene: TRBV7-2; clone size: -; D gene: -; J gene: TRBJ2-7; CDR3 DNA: TGTGCCAGCAGCTTCATTAGGGGGGCGAGCTCCTACGAGCAGTACTTC; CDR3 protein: CASSFIRGASSYEQYF
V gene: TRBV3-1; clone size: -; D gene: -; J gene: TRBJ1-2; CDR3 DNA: TGTGCCAGCAGCCAGGTGATGTGGGCAGCGGGGAACTATGGCTACACCTTC; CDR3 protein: CASSQVMWAAGNYGYTF
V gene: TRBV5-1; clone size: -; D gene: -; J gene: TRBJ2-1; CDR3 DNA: TGCGCCAGCAGCTTGGAACAGGTGAGCTCCTACAATGAGCAGTTCTTC; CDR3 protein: CASSLEQVSSYNEQFF
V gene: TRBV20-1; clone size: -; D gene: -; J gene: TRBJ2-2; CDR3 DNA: TGCAGTGCTAGAGGGCCGGGTCGGGCCATTACCGGGGAGCTGTTTTTT; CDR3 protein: CSARGPGRAITGELFF
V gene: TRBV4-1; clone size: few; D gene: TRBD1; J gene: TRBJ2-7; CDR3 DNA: TGCGCCAGCAGCCTCTTAGACAGGGCCTACGAGCAGTACTTC; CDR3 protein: CASSLLDRAYEQYF
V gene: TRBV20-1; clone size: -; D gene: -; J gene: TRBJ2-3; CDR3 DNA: TGCAGTGTTGCACCATCCAGCACAGATACGCAGTATTTT; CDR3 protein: CSVAPSSTDTQYF
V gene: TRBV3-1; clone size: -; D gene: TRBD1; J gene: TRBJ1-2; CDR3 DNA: TGTGCCAGCGGCCCCGGGACAGGAAACTATGGCTACACCTTC; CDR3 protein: CASGPGTGNYGYTF
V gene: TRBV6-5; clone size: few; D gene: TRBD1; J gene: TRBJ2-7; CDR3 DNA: TGTGCCAGCAGCCGACAGGGTTCAACCTACGAGCAGTACTTC; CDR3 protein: CASSRQGSTYEQYF
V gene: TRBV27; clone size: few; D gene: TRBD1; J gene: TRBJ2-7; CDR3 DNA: TGTGCCAGCACCATGAAGGGACAGGGGGACTACGAGCAGTACTTC; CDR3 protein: CASTMKGQGDYEQYF
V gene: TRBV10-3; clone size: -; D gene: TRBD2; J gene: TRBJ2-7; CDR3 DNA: TGTGCCATCAGTGTGCTAGCGGGGGTCGAGCAGTACTTC; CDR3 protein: CAISVLAGVEQYF
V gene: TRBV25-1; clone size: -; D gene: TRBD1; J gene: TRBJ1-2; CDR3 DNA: TGTGCCAGCTCGACAGGGGGCGCAGGTGAATATGGCTACACCTTC; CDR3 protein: CASSTGGAGEYGYTF
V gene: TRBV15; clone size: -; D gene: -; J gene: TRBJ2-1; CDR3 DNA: TGTGCCACCAGCAGAGGACCTACGGGGGCCGCCTACAATGAGCAGTTCTTC; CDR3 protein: CATSRGPTGAAYNEQFF
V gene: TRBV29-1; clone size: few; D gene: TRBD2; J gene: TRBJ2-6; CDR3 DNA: TGCAGCGTTGCGGGGGGGACGTCTGGGGCCAACGTCCTGACTTTC; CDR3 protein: CSVAGGTSGANVLTF
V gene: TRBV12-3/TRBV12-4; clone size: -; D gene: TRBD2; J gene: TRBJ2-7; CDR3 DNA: TGTGCCAGCAGTTCCCCCCGGGGGGGGACCTACGAGCAGTACTTC; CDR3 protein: CASSSPRGGTYEQYF
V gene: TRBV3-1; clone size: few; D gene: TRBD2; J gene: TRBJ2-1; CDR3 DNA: TGTGCCAGCAGCCACCAAAGCGGGAGTTGGACCAATGAGCAGTTCTTC; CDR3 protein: CASSHQSGSWTNEQFF
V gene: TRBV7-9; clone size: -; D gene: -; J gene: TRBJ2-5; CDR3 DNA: TGTGCCAGCAGCGCTCCCCTAGGACGCAAACAAGAGACCCAGTACTTC; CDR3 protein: CASSAPLGRKQETQYF